These 21 T cell receptor beta chains originate from one sample sequenced in a study of Ad26.COV2.S vaccination and SARS-CoV-2 variants. Treatment described: 15 to 20 received Ad26.COV2.S at low or high dose, single or two shots; roughly five received placebo; per-sample allocation not given. At day 63 after the first vaccine or placebo injection, samples were drawn. Data came from immunoSEQ multiplex PCR; TCRdb stores just in-frame clones and leaves some out. The table shows some 420,000 clones, with 88% occurring only once. Sample: peripheral blood, taken in a trial of Ad26.COV2.S vaccine versus placebo. The receptors stem from a person aged 18-60 years who received the Ad26.COV2.S COVID-19 vaccine or a placebo.

This clone appeared once. V usage is TRBV30 and J usage is TRBJ1-2, with TRBD1 matching over 7 bases. From germline, CDR1 is GTSNPN and CDR2 SVGIG (reference sequence). The CDR3 runs to 18 residues. Trimming removed 5 bases from V and 4 bases from J; junction bases left unmatched: 22. The CDR3 spells CAWGADRELTLRGYGYTF. The CDR3, as DNA: TGTGCCTGGGGGGCTGACAGGGAGCTAACCCTTCGGGGCTATGGCTACACCTTC.

The chain uses TRBV11-3 and TRBJ2-7; D is possibly TRBD2 (6 bases). V was trimmed by 5 bases and J by 6 bases, leaving 14 bases between them. In germline, CDR1 is SGHNT, CDR2 YENEEA. CDR3 size: 13 residues. The CDR3 loop reads CASSLRETSEQYF. The CDR3 nucleotides read TGTGCCAGCAGCCTGCGGGAAACTAGCGAGCAGTACTTC. The entire variable domain, with the rest obtained from reference TRBV11-3 and TRBJ2-7, is as follows: EAGVVQSPRYKIIEKKQPVAFWCNPISGHNTLYWYLQNLGQGPELLIRYENEEAVDDSQLPKDRFSAERLKGVDSTLKIQPAELGDSAVYLCASSLRETSEQYFGPGTRLTVT.

This chain uses TRBV2 with TRBJ2-7, with TRBD2 as a possible D gene (6 bases). Deletions cut 6 bases from V and 2 bases from J, with 14 bases between. CDR1 and CDR2 (germline): SNHLY, FYNNEI. The CDR3 consists of 14 residues. The CDR3 DNA reads as TGTGCCAGCAGCCCGGGACTGAGGACCTACGAGCAGTACTTC. This gives the protein CASSPGLRTYEQYF.

The chain is built from TRBV7-3 and TRBJ2-2, with D unresolved. Trimming removed 5 bases at V and 5 bases at J, with 12 bases between. CDR1 SGHTA and CDR2 FQGTGA come from the germline V gene. The CDR3 totals 14 residues. The CDR3 DNA follows: TGTGCCAGCAGCCCAGAAGGCAGGACCGGGGAGCTGTTTTTT. This translates into CASSPEGRTGELFF. Full variable domain (remainder filled in from reference TRBV7-3 and TRBJ2-2): GAGVSQTPSNKVTEKGKYVELRCDPISGHTALYWYRQSLGQGPEFLIYFQGTGAADDSGLPNDRFFAVRPEGSVSTLKIQRTERGDSAVYLCASSPEGRTGELFFGEGSRLTVL.

The chain couples TRBV7-9 to TRBJ2-3, with a weak D call TRBD2 (5 bases). V gave up 4 bases and J gave up 6 bases, with 14 bases separating them. The CDR3 consists of 14 residues. Germline values: CDR1 SEHNR, CDR2 FQNEAQ (reference sequence). As DNA, the CDR3 is TGTGCCAGCAGCTCGCCTCTCGAGGGCGATACGCAGTATTTT. Its translation is CASSSPLEGDTQYF.

The chain links TRBV7-3 to TRBJ2-3; no clear D. The CDR3 has 18 amino acids. Germline V lookup: CDR1 SGHTA, CDR2 FQGTGA. V lost 5 bases, J lost 1 base, and 22 bases lay in between. The CDR3 loop reads CASSLNPTASWGTDTQYF. As DNA, the CDR3 is TGTGCCAGCAGCCTAAATCCTACAGCCTCTTGGGGCACAGATACGCAGTATTTT.

The gene calls are TRBV3-1 (or the pseudogene TRBV3-2) and TRBJ2-3; TRBD2 matches at 9 bases. The CDR3 covers 16 residues. The germline gives CDR1 LGHDT, CDR2 YNNKEL (reference sequence). Losses at the gene ends were 1 base for V and 4 bases for J; bases not matched to a gene: 6. The CDR3 region is CASSQAKGLAADTQYF. CDR3 DNA sequence: TGTGCCAGCAGCCAAGCTAAGGGACTAGCTGCAGATACGCAGTATTTT.

The chain couples TRBV7-9 to TRBJ2-5; D may match TRBD1 or TRBD2 (5 bases each). Germline values: CDR1 SEHNR, CDR2 FQNEAQ (reference sequence). This CDR3 spans 17 amino acids. Trimming stripped 3 bases from V and 5 bases from J, with 22 bases between. The CDR3 region has the DNA TGTGCCAGCAGCTTTAATCCGGGGCCTACAAACGAGGAGACCCAGTACTTC. This sequence encodes CASSFNPGPTNEETQYF.

The rearrangement uses TRBV28 and TRBJ2-1; weak D call: TRBD1 (5 bases). Germline values: CDR1 MDHEN, CDR2 SYDVKM. Trimming shortened V by 6 bases and J by 10 bases, and 13 bases separated the two germline ends. This CDR3 region has 12 residues. CDR3 bases: TGTGCCAGCAGCCCAAGGGGTCGCGAGCAGTTCTTC. Its translation is CASSPRGREQFF.

This chain uses TRBV7-2 with TRBJ2-1; unclear D gene. The V end lost 2 bases, the J end lost 7 bases, and 9 bases lay between the germline ends. Germline V gives CDR1 SGHTA, CDR2 FQGNSA. CDR3 length: 13 amino acids. Here the CDR3 reads CASSLIRLNEQFF. CDR3 nucleotide sequence: TGTGCCAGCAGCTTAATCAGATTAAATGAGCAGTTCTTC.

This chain uses TRBV3-1 (or the pseudogene TRBV3-2) with TRBJ1-4; D uncertain. The CDR3 extends over 14 amino acids. The germline V gene encodes CDR1 LGHDT and CDR2 YNNKEL (reference sequence). V lost 2 bases to trimming and J lost 7 bases, with 11 bases between them. CDR3 residues: CASSQLSGSEKLFF. The CDR3 DNA is TGTGCCAGCAGCCAATTGTCGGGGAGTGAAAAACTGTTTTTT.

CDR3 nucleotides: TGCGCCAGCAGCTTGGACAGGGTCGCTTCTTCACCCCTCCACTTT. It yields the protein CASSLDRVASSPLHF. The J gene is TRBJ1-6, the V gene TRBV5-1; D might be TRBD1 (6 bases). V was shortened by 0 bases and J by 9 bases, with 13 bases between the two germline ends. CDR3 length: 15 residues. The germline V gene encodes CDR1 SGHRS and CDR2 YFSETQ.

The genes are TRBV15 and TRBJ2-1; 16 bases fit TRBD2. The CDR3 covers 16 residues. The germline gives CDR1 LNHNV, CDR2 YYDKDF (reference sequence). Losses at the gene ends were 0 bases for V and 9 bases for J; bases not matched to a gene: 2. CDR3 sequence: CATSREGLAGGTEQFF. The CDR3 DNA sequence: TGTGCCACCAGCAGAGAGGGACTAGCGGGGGGGACTGAGCAGTTCTTC. The variable domain in full, with the rest retrieved from reference TRBV15 and TRBJ2-1, is DAMVIQNPRYQVTQFGKPVTLSCSQTLNHNVMYWYQQKSSQAPKLLFHYYDKDFNNEADTPDNFQSRRPNTSFCFLDIRSPGLGDTAMYLCATSREGLAGGTEQFFGPGTRLTVL.

This rearrangement joins TRBV3-1 (or the pseudogene TRBV3-2) to TRBJ1-6; weak D call: TRBD1 (5 bases). Trimming removed 4 bases from V and 7 bases from J, with 11 bases in between. CDR3 length: 14 amino acids. The germline V gene encodes CDR1 LGHDT and CDR2 YNNKEL (reference sequence). Here the CDR3 reads CASSPHGDNSPLHF. CDR3 in DNA: TGTGCCAGCAGCCCACATGGGGACAATTCACCCCTCCACTTT.

The rearrangement uses TRBV5-5 and TRBJ1-1; D is unclear. The CDR3 totals 15 residues. The V and J ends lost 0 bases and 0 bases respectively, with 9 bases between them. From germline, CDR1 is SGHKS and CDR2 YYEKEE (reference sequence). CDR3 bases: TGTGCCAGCAGCTTGGCCCTTTCCATGAACACTGAAGCTTTCTTT. The encoded protein is CASSLALSMNTEAFF. Together with reference TRBV5-5 and TRBJ1-1, the CDR3 gives the full variable domain: DAGVTQSPTHLIKTRGQQVTLRCSPISGHKSVSWYQQVLGQGPQFIFQYYEKEERGRGNFPDRFSARQFPNYSSELNVNALLLGDSALYLCASSLALSMNTEAFFGQGTRLTVV.

A few counts support this clone. The chain recombines TRBV11-2 with TRBJ1-1; D not resolved. The CDR3 extends over 14 amino acids. Looked up from germline, CDR1 is SGHAT and CDR2 is FQNNGV. Trimming took off 5 bases at V and 3 bases at J, with 13 bases between the two ends. Here the CDR3 DNA reads TGTGCCAGCAGCCCTAACCCCTGGGACACTGAAGCTTTCTTT. Its protein product is CASSPNPWDTEAFF.

The chain joins TRBV11-2 to TRBJ1-1; D remains ambiguous. The germline CDR1 and CDR2 sequences are SGHAT and FQNNGV. V was trimmed by 3 bases and J by 2 bases, leaving 16 bases between them. The CDR3 consists of 16 residues. The CDR3 sequence is CASSFQFGVENTEAFF. CDR3 nucleotide sequence: TGTGCCAGCAGCTTTCAGTTCGGGGTGGAAAACACTGAAGCTTTCTTT. Using reference TRBV11-2 and TRBJ1-1 for the parts outside the CDR3, the full variable domain is EAGVAQSPRYKIIEKRQSVAFWCNPISGHATLYWYQQILGQGPKLLIQFQNNGVVDDSQLPKDRFSAERLKGVDSTLKIQPAKLEDSAVYLCASSFQFGVENTEAFFGQGTRLTVV.

The chain uses TRBV5-5 and TRBJ2-7, with D tentatively TRBD1 or TRBD2 (7 bases each). The V and J ends lost 5 bases and 6 bases respectively, with 21 bases between them. Germline V gene sequence: CDR1 SGHKS, CDR2 YYEKEE (reference sequence). The CDR3 sequence is 15 residues long. Here the CDR3 reads CASSQKGAGAPEQYF. The CDR3 DNA sequence: TGTGCCAGCAGTCAAAAGGGGGCGGGGGCGCCCGAGCAGTACTTC.

This clone was counted between two and nine times. This chain joins TRBV10-1 and TRBJ1-1; D is uncertain. Trimming removed 0 bases from V and 3 bases from J, with 5 bases in between. CDR3 length equals 13 residues. Germline CDR1 and CDR2: WNHNN and SYGVQD (reference sequence). In nucleotides, the CDR3 is TGCGCCAGCAGTGAGTCGACCTACACTGAAGCTTTCTTT. It yields the protein CASSESTYTEAFF.

The table lists this clone with a count of one. The genes are TRBV4-2 and TRBJ2-4; D is tentatively TRBD1 or TRBD2 (6 bases each). The ends were cut back, 3 bases at V and 7 bases at J, with 16 bases in the middle. The germline V gene has CDR1 LGHNA and CDR2 YNFKEQ. The CDR3 has 15 amino acids. For the CDR3, the DNA is TGTGCCAGCAGCCAGGTCAGACAAGGGGGGAACATTCAGTACTTC. Amino acid sequence: CASSQVRQGGNIQYF.

The chain joins TRBV30 to TRBJ2-2; 13 bases map to TRBD2. The CDR3 consists of 17 residues. Per the germline V gene, CDR1 is GTSNPN and CDR2 is SVGIG (reference sequence). V dropped 0 bases and J dropped 5; count of bases not matched to a gene: 6. CDR3 coding DNA: TGTGCCTGGAGTGTCCCGGGACTAGCGGGGACTACCGGGGAGCTGTTTTTT. Its translation: CAWSVPGLAGTTGELFF.